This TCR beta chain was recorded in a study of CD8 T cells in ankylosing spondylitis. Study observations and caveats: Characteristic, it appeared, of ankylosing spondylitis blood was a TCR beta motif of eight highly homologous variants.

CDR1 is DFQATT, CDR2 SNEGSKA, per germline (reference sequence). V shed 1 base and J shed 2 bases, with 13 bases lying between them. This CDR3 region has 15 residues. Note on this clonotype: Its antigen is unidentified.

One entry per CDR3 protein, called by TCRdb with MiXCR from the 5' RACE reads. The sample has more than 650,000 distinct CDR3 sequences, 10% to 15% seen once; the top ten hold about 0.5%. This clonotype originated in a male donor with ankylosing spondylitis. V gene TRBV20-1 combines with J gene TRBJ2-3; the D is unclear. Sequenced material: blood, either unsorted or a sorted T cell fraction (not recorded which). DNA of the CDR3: TGCAGTGCTAGAGGAGGCCTCCTACCCACAGATACGCAGTATTTT. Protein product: CSARGGLLPTDTQYF.